This T cell receptor beta chain was captured in a study of PD-L1 blockade in urothelial cancer. Findings and limits, study-wide: Better survival was forecast by a pretreatment blood TCR clonality below the median.

V lost 7 bases, J lost 3 bases, and 8 bases stayed unmatched. This CDR3 contains 14 residues. Germline V gene data show CDR1 as LNHDA and CDR2 as SQIVND (reference sequence). Regarding this clone: The target antigen is unknown.

Time point meaning: peripheral blood 6 weeks after treatment start. The data were produced by immunoSEQ multiplex PCR, yet TCRdb's version contains in-frame clones alone and is incomplete. Seen here are around 45,000 clones, 80% to 90% observed once, and the top ten hold more than 12%. This sequence was found in a man between 60 and 75 years old with urothelial cancer. The gene calls are TRBV19 and TRBJ2-7, with TRBD1 identical over 8 bases. The sample was PBMCs, taken around atezolizumab (anti-PD-L1) treatment. The DNA for the CDR3 is TGTGCCAGTACCCTGACAGGGGATGACTACGAGCAGTACTTC. Encoded protein: CASTLTGDDYEQYF.